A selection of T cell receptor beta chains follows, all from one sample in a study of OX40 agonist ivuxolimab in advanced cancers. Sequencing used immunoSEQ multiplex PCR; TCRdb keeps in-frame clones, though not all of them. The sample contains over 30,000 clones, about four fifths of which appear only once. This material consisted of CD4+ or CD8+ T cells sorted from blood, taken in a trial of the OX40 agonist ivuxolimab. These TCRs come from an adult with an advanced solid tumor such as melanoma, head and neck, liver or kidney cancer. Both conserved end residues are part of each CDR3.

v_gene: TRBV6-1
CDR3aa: CASNDSGGYGYTF

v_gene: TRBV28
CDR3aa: CASSFWTELAKNIQYF

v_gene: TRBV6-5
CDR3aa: CASSQSGRLGEQYF

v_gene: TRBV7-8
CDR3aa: CASSLVGGNTEAFF

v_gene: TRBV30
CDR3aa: CAWSVLGTGNEQFF

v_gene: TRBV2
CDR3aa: CASSTGTVNTEAFF

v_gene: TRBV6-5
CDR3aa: CASSHSPPNEQYF

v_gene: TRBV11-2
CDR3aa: CASSLEGNTIYF

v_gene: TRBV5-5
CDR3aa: CASNPLWGGDTEAFF

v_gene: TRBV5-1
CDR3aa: CASSFGRPGDTQYF

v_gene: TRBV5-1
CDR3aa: CASLSDGGSTGELFF